The source of this TCR beta chain is a study of blood T cell repertoires in COVID-19 (dated by TCRdb to about 2020). Study-wide context: Samples covering the acute and convalescent phases of COVID-19 were provided by collaborators in the United States, Italy and Spain. Samples came from the ongoing ImmuneRACE study (first 160 participants) plus 1,254 subjects from 6 global collaborators. Where available, HLA class I and class II types were obtained from metadata supplied by the sample provider rather than from assay-based typing. Sample metadata almost always included a de-identified subject ID, COVID-19 status, age in years and sex. Deeply sampled blood TCRbeta repertoires from subjects exposed to, actively infected with, or recovered from COVID-19 were included in the dataset. The repertoires were made available in a free public database intended to serve as a resource for research on the immune response to SARS-CoV-2. The prospective study material was composed of cDNA or gDNA derived from T cells, B-cell-depleted T cells, or PBMCs. Points the paper makes about the study in general: The amount of clinical and demographic metadata varied by source and participant and was provided uncurated.

The immunoSEQ Assay, a bias-controlled multiplex PCR, was used to amplify TCRbeta CDR3 regions from genomic DNA. The original pipeline was this. Nucleated cell counts per sample were estimated from amplification of reference gene primers within the assay. To quantify the absolute abundance of each unique TCRbeta CDR3 rearrangement, sequence reads were collapsed and filtered. For each sample, productive Simpson clonality was calculated as the square root of Simpson's diversity index across productive rearrangements. TCRdb mirrors the immuneACCESS table, restricted to in-frame sequences. Some clones are absent from its copies; in checked studies, under half trace to an unresolved V gene, and the reason for the others is unknown. Clonal size and the V and J genes are those of that table, whereas D and trimming came from the DNA. The sample profile shows 250,000 to 300,000 clones; 85% to 90% of them were found once. Over 5.5% of the sample is taken by the ten largest.

Regarding this clone: Its antigen remains undetermined. One base away there is no much larger clone; base qualities are not given.

The germline V gene encodes CDR1 SGHRS and CDR2 YFSETQ. Between the V and J ends, shortened by 4 bases and 0 bases respectively, the junction contains 7 bases. The CDR3 holds 14 amino acids from the cysteine to the phenylalanine. This entry keeps only the CDR3 DNA: 42 bases, framed from base 1. One collaborating source in Seattle enrolled patients while the patients were actively infected and followed the patients over time throughout the course of disease. The collaborating institutions used their own protocols to collect whole blood in K2EDTA tubes. For TCRbeta analysis, collaborators shipped samples as frozen whole blood, isolated PBMCs, or DNA extracted from either of those sample types.

Sequences were obtained from peripheral blood. The V and J segments used are TRBV5-1 and TRBJ1-4, with the D gene call left open. The receptor comes from a woman aged 45-60 years with COVID-19, enrolled during active disease. The DNA sequence is given as TGCGCCAGCAGCCAGCAGGCAACTAATGAAAAACTGTTTTTT. Its amino acids are CASSQQATNEKLFF.